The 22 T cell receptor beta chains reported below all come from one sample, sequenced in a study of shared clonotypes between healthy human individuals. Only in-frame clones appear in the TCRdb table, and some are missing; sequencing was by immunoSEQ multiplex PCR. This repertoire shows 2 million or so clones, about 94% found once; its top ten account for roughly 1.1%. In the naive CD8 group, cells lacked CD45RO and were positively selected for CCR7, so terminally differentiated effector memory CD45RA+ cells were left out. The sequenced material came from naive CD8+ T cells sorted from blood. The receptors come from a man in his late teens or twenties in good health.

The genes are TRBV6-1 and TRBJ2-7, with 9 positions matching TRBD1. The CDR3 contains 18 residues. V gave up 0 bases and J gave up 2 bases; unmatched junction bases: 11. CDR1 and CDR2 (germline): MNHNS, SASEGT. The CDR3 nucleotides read TGTGCCAGCAGTGAAGCGGAGAAGACCGGGACAGGGCCCTACGAGCAGTACTTC. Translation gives CASSEAEKTGTGPYEQYF.

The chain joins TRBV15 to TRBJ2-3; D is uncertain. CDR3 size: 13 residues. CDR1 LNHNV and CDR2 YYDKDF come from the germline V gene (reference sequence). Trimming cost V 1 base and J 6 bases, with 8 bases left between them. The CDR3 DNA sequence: TGTGCCACCAGCAGAGTAAACCAGGATACGCAGTATTTT. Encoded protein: CATSRVNQDTQYF.

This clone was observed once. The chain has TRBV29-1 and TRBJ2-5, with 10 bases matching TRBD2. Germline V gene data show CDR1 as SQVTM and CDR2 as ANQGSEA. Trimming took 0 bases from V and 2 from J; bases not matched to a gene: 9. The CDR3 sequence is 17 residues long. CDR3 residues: CSVEDSISGGLQETQYF. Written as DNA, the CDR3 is TGCAGCGTTGAAGATTCGATTAGCGGGGGGTTACAAGAGACCCAGTACTTC.

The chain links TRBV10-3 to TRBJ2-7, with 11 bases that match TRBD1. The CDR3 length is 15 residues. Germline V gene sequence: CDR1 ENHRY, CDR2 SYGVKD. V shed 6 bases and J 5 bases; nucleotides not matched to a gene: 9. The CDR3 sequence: CAISQDRGLSNEQYF. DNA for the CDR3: TGTGCCATCAGCCAGGACAGGGGGCTCAGCAACGAGCAGTACTTC.

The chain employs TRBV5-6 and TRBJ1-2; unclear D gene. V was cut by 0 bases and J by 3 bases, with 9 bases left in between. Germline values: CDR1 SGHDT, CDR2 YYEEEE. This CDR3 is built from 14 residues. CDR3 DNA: TGTGCCAGCAGCTTGGTAGACACAGACTATGGCTACACCTTC. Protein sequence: CASSLVDTDYGYTF.

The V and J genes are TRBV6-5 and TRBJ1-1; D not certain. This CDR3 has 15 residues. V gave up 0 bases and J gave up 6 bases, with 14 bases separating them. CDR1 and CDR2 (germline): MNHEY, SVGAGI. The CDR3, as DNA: TGTGCCAGCAGTTACTCGATAGGGAGGGCCGCTGAAGCTTTCTTT. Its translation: CASSYSIGRAAEAFF.

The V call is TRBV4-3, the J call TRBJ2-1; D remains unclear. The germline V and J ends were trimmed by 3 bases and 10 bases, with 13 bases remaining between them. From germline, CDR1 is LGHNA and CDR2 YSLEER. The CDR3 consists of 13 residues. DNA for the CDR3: TGCGCCAGCAGCCACGGAATGGCGCTCGAGCAGTTCTTC. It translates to CASSHGMALEQFF.

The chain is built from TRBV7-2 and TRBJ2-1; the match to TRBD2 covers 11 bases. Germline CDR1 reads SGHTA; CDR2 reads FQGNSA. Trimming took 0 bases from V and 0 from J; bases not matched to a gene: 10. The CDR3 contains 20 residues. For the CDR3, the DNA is TGTGCCAGCAGCTTAGCCTTTCTAGCGGGGGGCGGGAACTCCTACAATGAGCAGTTCTTC. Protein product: CASSLAFLAGGGNSYNEQFF.

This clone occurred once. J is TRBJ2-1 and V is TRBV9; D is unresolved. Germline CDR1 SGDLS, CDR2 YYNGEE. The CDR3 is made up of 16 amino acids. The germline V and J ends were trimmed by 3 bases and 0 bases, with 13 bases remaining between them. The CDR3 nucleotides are TGTGCCAGCAGCGAAACTATAGAAAACTCCTACAATGAGCAGTTCTTC. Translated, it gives CASSETIENSYNEQFF.

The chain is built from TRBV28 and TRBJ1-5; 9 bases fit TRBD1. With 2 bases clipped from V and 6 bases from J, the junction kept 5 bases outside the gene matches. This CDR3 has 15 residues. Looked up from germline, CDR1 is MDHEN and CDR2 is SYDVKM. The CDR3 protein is CASSLGQGLFQPQHF. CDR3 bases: TGTGCCAGCAGTTTAGGACAGGGGCTGTTTCAGCCCCAGCATTTT.

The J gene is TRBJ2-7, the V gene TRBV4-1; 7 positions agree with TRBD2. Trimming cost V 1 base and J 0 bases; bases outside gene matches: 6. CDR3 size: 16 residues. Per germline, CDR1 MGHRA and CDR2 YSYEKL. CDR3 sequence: CASSQGPGLPSYEQYF. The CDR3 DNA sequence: TGCGCCAGCAGCCAAGGTCCGGGACTACCCTCCTACGAGCAGTACTTC.

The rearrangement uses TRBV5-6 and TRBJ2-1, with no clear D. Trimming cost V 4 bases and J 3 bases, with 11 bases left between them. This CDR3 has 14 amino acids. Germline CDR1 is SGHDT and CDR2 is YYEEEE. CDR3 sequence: CASSPSGGYNEQFF. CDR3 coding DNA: TGTGCCAGCAGCCCATCTGGCGGCTACAATGAGCAGTTCTTC. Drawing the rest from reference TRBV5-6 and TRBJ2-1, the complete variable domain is DAGVTQSPTHLIKTRGQQVTLRCSPKSGHDTVSWYQQALGQGPQFIFQYYEEEERQRGNFPDRFSGHQFPNYSSELNVNALLLGDSALYLCASSPSGGYNEQFFGPGTRLTVL.

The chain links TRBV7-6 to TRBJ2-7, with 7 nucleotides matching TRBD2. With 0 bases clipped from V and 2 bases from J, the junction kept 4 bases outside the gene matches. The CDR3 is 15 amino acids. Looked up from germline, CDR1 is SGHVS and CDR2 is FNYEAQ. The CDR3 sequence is CASSLAPGGTYEQYF. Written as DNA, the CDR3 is TGTGCCAGCAGCTTAGCGCCGGGGGGAACCTACGAGCAGTACTTC.

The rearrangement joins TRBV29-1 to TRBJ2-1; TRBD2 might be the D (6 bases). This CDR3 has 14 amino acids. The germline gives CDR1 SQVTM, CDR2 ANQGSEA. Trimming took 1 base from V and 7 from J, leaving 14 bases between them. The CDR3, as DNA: TGCAGCGTTGAAGCTAGCGATGTGGGGAATGAGCAGTTCTTC. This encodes CSVEASDVGNEQFF.

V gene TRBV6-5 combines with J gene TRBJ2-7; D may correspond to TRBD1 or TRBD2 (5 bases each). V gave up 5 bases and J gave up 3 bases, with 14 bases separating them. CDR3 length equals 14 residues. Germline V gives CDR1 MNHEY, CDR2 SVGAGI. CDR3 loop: CASSPPNGGYEQYF. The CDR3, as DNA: TGTGCCAGCAGTCCCCCTAATGGGGGCTACGAGCAGTACTTC.

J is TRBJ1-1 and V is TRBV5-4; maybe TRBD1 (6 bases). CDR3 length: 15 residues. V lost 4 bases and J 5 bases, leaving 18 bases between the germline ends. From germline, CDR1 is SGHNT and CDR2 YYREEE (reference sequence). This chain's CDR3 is CASSLSGVGATEAFF. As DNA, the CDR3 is TGTGCCAGCAGCCTATCAGGGGTGGGAGCAACTGAAGCTTTCTTT.

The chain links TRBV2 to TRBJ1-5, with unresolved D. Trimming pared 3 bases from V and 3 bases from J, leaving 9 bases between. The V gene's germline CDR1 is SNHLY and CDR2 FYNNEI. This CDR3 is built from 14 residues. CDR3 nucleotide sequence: TGTGCCAGCAGTGATGGAGGCTTCAATCAGCCCCAGCATTTT. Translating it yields CASSDGGFNQPQHF.

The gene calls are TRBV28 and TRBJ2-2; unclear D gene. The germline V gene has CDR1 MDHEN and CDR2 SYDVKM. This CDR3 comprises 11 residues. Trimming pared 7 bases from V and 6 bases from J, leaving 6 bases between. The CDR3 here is CASISAGELFF. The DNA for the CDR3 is TGTGCCAGCATTTCCGCCGGGGAGCTGTTTTTT. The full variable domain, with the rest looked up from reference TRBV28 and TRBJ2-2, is DVKVTQSSRYLVKRTGEKVFLECVQDMDHENMFWYRQDPGLGLRLIYFSYDVKMKEKGDIPEGYSVSREKKERFSLILESASTNQTSMYLCASISAGELFFGEGSRLTVL.

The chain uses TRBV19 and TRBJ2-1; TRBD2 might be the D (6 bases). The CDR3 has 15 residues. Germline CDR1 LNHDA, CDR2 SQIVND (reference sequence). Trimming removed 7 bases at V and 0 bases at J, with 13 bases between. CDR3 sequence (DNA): TGTGCCAGTAATTGGAGGGAAAGCTCCTACAATGAGCAGTTCTTC. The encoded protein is CASNWRESSYNEQFF.

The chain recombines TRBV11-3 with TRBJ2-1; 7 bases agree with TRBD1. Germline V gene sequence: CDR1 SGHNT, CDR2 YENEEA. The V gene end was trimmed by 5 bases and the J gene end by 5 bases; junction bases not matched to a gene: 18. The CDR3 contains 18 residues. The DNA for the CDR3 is TGTGCCAGCAGCCCCAACAACCTCGGGACAGAATTTGACAATGAGCAGTTCTTC. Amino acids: CASSPNNLGTEFDNEQFF.

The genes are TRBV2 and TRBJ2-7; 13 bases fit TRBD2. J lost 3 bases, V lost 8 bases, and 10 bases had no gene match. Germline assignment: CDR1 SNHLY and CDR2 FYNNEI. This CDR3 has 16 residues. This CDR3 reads CASGNQGTSGNYEQYF. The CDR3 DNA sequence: TGTGCCAGCGGAAACCAGGGGACTAGCGGGAACTACGAGCAGTACTTC.

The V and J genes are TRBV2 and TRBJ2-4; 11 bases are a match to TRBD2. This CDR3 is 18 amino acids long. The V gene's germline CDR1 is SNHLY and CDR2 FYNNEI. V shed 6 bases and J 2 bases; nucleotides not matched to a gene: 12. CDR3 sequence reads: CASRILAGVGVTKNIQYF. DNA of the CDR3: TGTGCCAGCAGGATACTAGCGGGAGTGGGTGTAACCAAAAACATTCAGTACTTC.